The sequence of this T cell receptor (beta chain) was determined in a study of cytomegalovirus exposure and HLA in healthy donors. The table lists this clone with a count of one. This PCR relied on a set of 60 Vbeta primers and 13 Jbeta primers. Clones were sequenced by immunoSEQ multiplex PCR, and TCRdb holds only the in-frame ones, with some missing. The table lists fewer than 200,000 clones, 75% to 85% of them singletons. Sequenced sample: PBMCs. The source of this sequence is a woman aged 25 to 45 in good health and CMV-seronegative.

CDR3: CASSFFPLRGGSDTQYF. The CDR3 nucleotides read TGTGCCAGCAGTTTTTTCCCCCTACGGGGGGGATCAGATACGCAGTATTTT. The gene calls are TRBV27 and TRBJ2-3; 8 bases are a match to TRBD2. The CDR3 loop spans 17 amino acids. Germline values: CDR1 MNHEY, CDR2 SMNVEV (reference sequence). The V gene end was trimmed by 3 bases and the J gene end by 4 bases; junction bases not matched to a gene: 12.